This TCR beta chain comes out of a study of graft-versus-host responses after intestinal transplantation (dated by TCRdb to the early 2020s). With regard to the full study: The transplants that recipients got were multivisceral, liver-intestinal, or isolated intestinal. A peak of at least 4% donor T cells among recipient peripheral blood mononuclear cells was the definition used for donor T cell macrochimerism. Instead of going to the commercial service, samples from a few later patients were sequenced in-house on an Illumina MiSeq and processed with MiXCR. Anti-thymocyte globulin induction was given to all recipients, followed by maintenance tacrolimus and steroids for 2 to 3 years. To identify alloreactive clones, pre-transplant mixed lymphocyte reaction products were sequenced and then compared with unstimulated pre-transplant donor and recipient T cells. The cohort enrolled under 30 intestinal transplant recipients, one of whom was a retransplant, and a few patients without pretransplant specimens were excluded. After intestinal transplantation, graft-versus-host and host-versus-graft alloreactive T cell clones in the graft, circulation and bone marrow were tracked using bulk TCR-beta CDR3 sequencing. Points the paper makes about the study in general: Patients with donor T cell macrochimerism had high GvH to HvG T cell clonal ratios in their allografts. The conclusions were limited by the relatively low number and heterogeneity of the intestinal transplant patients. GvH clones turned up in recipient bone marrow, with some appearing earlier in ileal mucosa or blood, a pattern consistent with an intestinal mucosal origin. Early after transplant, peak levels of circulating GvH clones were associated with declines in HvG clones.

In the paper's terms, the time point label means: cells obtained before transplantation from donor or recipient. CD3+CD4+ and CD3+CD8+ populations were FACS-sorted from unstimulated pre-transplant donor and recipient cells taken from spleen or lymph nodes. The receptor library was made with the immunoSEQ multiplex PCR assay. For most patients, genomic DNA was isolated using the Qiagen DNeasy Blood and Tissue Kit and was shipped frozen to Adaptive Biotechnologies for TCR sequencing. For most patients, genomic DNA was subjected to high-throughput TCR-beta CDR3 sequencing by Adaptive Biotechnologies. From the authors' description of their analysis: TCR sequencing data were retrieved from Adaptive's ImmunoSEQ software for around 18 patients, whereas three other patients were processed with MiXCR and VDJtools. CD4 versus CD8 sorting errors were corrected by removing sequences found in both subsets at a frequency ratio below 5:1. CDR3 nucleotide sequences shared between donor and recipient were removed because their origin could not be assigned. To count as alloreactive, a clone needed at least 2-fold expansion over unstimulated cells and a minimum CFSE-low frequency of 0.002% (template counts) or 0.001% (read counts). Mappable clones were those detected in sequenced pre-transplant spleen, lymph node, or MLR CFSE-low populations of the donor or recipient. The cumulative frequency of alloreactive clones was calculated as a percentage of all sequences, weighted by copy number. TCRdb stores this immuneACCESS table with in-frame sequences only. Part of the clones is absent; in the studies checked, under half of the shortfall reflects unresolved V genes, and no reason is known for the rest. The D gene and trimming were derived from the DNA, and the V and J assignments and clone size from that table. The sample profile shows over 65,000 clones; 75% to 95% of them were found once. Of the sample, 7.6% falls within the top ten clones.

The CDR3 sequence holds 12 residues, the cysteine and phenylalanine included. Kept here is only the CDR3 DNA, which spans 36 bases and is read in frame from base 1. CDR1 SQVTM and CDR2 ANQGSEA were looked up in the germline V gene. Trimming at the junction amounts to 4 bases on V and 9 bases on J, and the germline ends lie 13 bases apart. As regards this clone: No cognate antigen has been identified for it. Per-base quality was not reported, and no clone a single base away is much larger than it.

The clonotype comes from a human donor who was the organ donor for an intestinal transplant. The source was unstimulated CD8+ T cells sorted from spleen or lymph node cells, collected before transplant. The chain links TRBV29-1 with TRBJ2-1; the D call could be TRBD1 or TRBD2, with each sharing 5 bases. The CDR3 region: CSVVVGTREQFF. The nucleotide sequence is TGCAGCGTTGTTGTGGGGACCCGTGAGCAGTTCTTC.